The 2 T cell receptor beta chains reported below all come from one sample, sequenced in a study of blood T cell repertoires in COVID-19. Profiling relied on immunoSEQ multiplex PCR, and the TCRdb table lists in-frame clones only, not all of them. Of 140,000 to 150,000 clones listed, 84% are singletons. The specimen sequenced was peripheral blood. The receptor source for this set is a human donor in a cohort sampled during active COVID-19.

The chain recombines TRBV7-9 with TRBJ1-2; possible D gene TRBD1, 6 bases. Per the germline V gene, CDR1 is SEHNR and CDR2 is FQNEAQ (reference sequence). The V end lost 3 bases, the J end lost 2 bases, and 7 bases lay between the germline ends. This CDR3 is 13 amino acids long. In DNA form, the CDR3 reads TGTGCCAGCAGCTTTGGACAGAACTATGGCTACACCTTC. Protein product: CASSFGQNYGYTF.

The chain links TRBV11-3 to TRBJ2-7, with a tentative D call TRBD2 (6 bases). V lost 1 base to trimming and J lost 0 bases, with 10 bases between them. CDR3 length equals 15 residues. Germline CDR1 reads SGHNT; CDR2 reads YENEEA. The chain's CDR3 is CASSLGGTVSYEQYV. CDR3 bases: TGTGCCAGCAGCTTAGGCGGGACGGTCTCCTACGAGCAGTACGTC.